This TCR beta chain was captured in a study of tumor and adjacent non-tumor tissue in lung cancer (dated by TCRdb to 2016 to 2018). At the level of the whole study: By cancer type, the cohort comprised 12 adenocarcinoma patients, a couple of squamous cell carcinoma patients and 1 small cell lung cancer patient. Among the roughly 15 patients, ages ranged from roughly 31 to 80 years, about 10 were men and 5 were women, and disease was TNM stage I to III. A total of fewer than 150 million productive TCRbeta reads were generated by sequencing, corresponding to an average of approximately 4 million reads per sample. Using bulk TCRbeta repertoires from around 15 lung cancer patients, the study set lung tumor tissue side by side with matched distant non-tumor lung tissue. More than 25 paired specimens, one tumor and one normal lung sample per patient, were profiled by TCRbeta CDR3 sequencing.

Findings and caveats that apply to the study as a whole: Tumor tissue showed significantly higher TCR diversity (inverse Simpson) than normal lung tissue, at roughly 390 vs 170 (P = 0.0075, Mann-Whitney U test). Only about 15 patients were in the cohort, and the authors stated that larger samples and more detailed clinical data are needed. A significantly larger cumulative share of the repertoire was made up by the top 100 clones in normal lung than in tumor tissue. The sequencing platform is not named in the methods, and unique molecular identifiers are not mentioned. Younger patients had significantly higher TCR diversity, and higher tumor TCR diversity was associated with shorter overall and disease-free survival. Because peripheral blood was not sequenced, blood TCRbeta repertoires in the lung cancer patients of the study were not examined.

RNA was isolated from bulk unsorted tissue, and RNA quality was assessed with a NanoDrop ND-1000 and an Agilent 2100. Normal lung samples were distant non-tumor tissue taken more than 3 cm from the tumor edge. Donors were newly diagnosed lung cancer patients admitted for thoracic surgery in China between August and November 2014, without prior chemotherapy. Anyone who had undergone radiotherapy or chemotherapy before, or who had another cancer at the same time, was left out of the study. Surgical tissue pieces of roughly 1-2 cm3 were preserved in RNAlater solution and stored at -80 °C until use. This clonotype has just one count. Its antigen has not been determined. The junction departs from germline at one end; a sequencing error may be responsible. The protocol used for the library was multiplex PCR. TCRdb shows the sequencer as Illumina HiSeq 2500. Following protocols modified from ARM-PCR, the researchers constructed TCRbeta libraries through three rounds of nested PCR with primers (Table S4). Before sequencing, PCR products of 200-500 bp were excised from the gel and purified with the QIAquick gel extraction kit. As for the authors' bioinformatics: Trimmomatic was used to clean the reads, FLASH merged the cleaned reads into complete CDR3 sequences, and MiTCR assigned the sequences to V(D)J germline segments. Clonal diversity was computed as the inverse Simpson's index with VDJtools. Productive reads were defined as in-frame sequences without a premature stop codon. TCRdb handled the public reads itself, with Q25 trimming in fastp and clone calling in MiXCR, and kept productive beta chains. Each record represents a unique CDR3 protein, reported with the most common genes and DNA among its rows. These V and J calls originate from TCRdb's pipeline instead of the authors' own analysis. In all, the sample holds roughly 48,000 distinct CDR3 sequences, and around 64% of those were seen once. The ten top clones hold 30% of the sample.

The CDR3 runs 15 residues from the cysteine to the phenylalanine. Only the CDR3 DNA is retained, 45 bases long and in frame from the first base. The germline V gene yields SGHDN for CDR1 and FVKESK for CDR2. Sequencing used distant non-tumor lung tissue. The sequence was collected from a woman between 70 and 85 years old with non-small cell lung cancer. The rearranged chain carries TRBV14 and TRBJ2-1; TRBD2 is a weak D gene call, 5 bases matching. The CDR3 region reads CASSQVQVGAGEQFF. The sequenced DNA is TGTGCCAGCAGCCAAGTCCAAGTGGGAGCCGGGGAGCAATTCTTC.